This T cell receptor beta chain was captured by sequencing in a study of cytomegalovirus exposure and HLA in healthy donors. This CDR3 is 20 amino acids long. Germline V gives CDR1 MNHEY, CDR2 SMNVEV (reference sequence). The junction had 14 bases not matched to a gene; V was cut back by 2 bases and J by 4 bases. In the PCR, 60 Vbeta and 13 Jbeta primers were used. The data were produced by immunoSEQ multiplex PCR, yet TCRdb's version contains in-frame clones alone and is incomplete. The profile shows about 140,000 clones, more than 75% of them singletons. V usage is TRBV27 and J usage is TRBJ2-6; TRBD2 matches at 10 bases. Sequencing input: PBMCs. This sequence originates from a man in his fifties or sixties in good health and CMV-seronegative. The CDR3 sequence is CASSLRGWASGGAGANVLTF. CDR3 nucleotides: TGTGCCAGCAGTTTAAGGGGGTGGGCCAGCGGGGGGGCCGGGGCCAACGTCCTGACTTTC.